This section outlines one T cell receptor (beta chain) sequence together with its context. This sample stems from a study of T-cell memory formation after mild COVID-19. Trimming cost V 2 bases and J 5 bases; bases outside gene matches: 16. CDR1 and CDR2 from the germline V gene are SNHLY and FYNNEI. The CDR3 has 19 residues. MiXCR, applied by TCRdb to the 5' RACE reads, yields one record per CDR3 protein. The sample contains approximately 500,000 distinct CDR3 sequences, approximately 23% of which appear only once. Input material: PBMCs or a T cell subset sorted from them (not recorded which). This sequence was found in an adult woman who had mild COVID-19 (a few samples of this study predate the infection). Cell type and time point are not known. The chain has TRBV2 and TRBJ2-1; 9 bases agree with TRBD2. The DNA of the CDR3 is TGTGCCAGCAGTGAAAGTTATTTGGTGGTGCGCGGGAGGGACAATGAGCAGTTCTTC. It translates to CASSESYLVVRGRDNEQFF.